The 9 T cell receptor beta chains in this list originate from one sample, sequenced in a study of blood T cell repertoires in COVID-19. Clones were read by immunoSEQ multiplex PCR, and TCRdb kept only the in-frame ones, dropping some. The sample shows under 350,000 clones, about nine tenths of them seen only once. Material: peripheral blood. Source of these receptors: a man in his fifties with acute or convalescent COVID-19.

V gene TRBV5-1 combines with J gene TRBJ2-6; 11 nucleotides match TRBD1. CDR1 and CDR2 (germline): SGHRS, YFSETQ. The V and J ends lost 0 bases and 2 bases, in that order; junction bases with no gene match: 4. The CDR3 runs to 18 residues. This chain's CDR3 is CASSLGGQGAPGANVLTF. The CDR3 DNA is TGCGCCAGCAGCTTGGGAGGACAGGGGGCGCCTGGGGCCAACGTCCTGACTTTC.

The chain couples TRBV7-9 to TRBJ1-1, with D unresolved. V dropped 4 bases and J dropped 5 bases, with 8 bases sitting between them. The germline CDR1 and CDR2 sequences are SEHNR and FQNEAQ (reference sequence). The CDR3 runs to 12 residues. The CDR3 sequence is CASSYGGTEAFF. CDR3 nucleotide sequence: TGTGCCAGCAGCTACGGCGGGACTGAAGCTTTCTTT.

The chain couples TRBV5-5 to TRBJ1-5; a possible D gene is TRBD1 (5 bases). The CDR3 totals 15 residues. The V gene's germline CDR1 is SGHKS and CDR2 YYEKEE (reference sequence). The ends were cut back, 7 bases at V and 5 bases at J, with 19 bases in the middle. CDR3 nucleotide sequence: TGTGCCAGCCCCTTTCGGCGGGAGGGGTATCAGCCCCAGCATTTT. Its protein is CASPFRREGYQPQHF.

This chain uses TRBV4-2 with TRBJ1-1; TRBD1 is a possible D gene (6 bases). Germline V gene sequence: CDR1 LGHNA, CDR2 YNFKEQ. The CDR3 is 13 residues long. V lost 4 bases, J lost 4 bases, and 10 bases lay in between. CDR3 nucleotide sequence: TGTGCCAGCAGCCTAGAGGGGGGCACTGAAGCTTTCTTT. Translating it yields CASSLEGGTEAFF.

The chain joins TRBV5-4 to TRBJ2-3; the match to TRBD2 covers 11 bases. Germline lookup yields CDR1 SGHNT and CDR2 YYREEE (reference sequence). The J segment lost 2 bases and the V segment lost 4 bases, leaving 9 bases of the junction unmatched. The CDR3 covers 17 residues. This CDR3 reads CASSRGASGGFTDTQYF. CDR3 sequence (DNA): TGTGCCAGCAGCCGAGGCGCTAGCGGGGGGTTCACAGATACGCAGTATTTT.

V and J are TRBV4-1 and TRBJ1-1; D is perhaps TRBD1 (5 bases). Germline V CDR1 and CDR2: MGHRA, YSYEKL. The CDR3 spans 15 residues. Deletions cut 3 bases from V and 8 bases from J, with 19 bases between. CDR3 loop: CASSHPGREGREAFF. DNA of the CDR3: TGCGCCAGCAGCCATCCCGGGAGAGAGGGGCGGGAAGCTTTCTTT.

This chain links TRBV2 with TRBJ1-1, with D possibly TRBD1 on 5 matching bases. V was shortened by 3 bases and J by 4 bases, with 15 bases between the two germline ends. CDR3 length: 15 amino acids. Germline V gives CDR1 SNHLY, CDR2 FYNNEI. The CDR3 coding sequence is TGTGCCAGCAGTGAGGGGGGGAGGGCAGGCACTGAAGCTTTCTTT. It encodes CASSEGGRAGTEAFF.

V gene TRBV28 combines with J gene TRBJ1-4, with 7 bases that match TRBD1. J gave up 8 bases and V 4 bases, and 13 bases lay outside the gene matches. The germline V gene encodes CDR1 MDHEN and CDR2 SYDVKM. The CDR3 is 16 amino acids. CDR3 amino acids: CASSSNLQGYGEKLFF. CDR3 sequence (DNA): TGTGCCAGCAGTTCCAACTTACAGGGGTATGGGGAAAAACTGTTTTTT.

The gene calls are TRBV7-2 and TRBJ1-4; D gene uncertain. The CDR3 covers 14 residues. V was trimmed by 5 bases and J by 8 bases, leaving 15 bases between them. The V gene's germline CDR1 is SGHTA and CDR2 FQGNSA. CDR3 residues: CASSRDGRVEKLFF. The CDR3 DNA reads as TGTGCCAGCAGCCGGGATGGGCGGGTAGAAAAACTGTTTTTT.